This T cell receptor beta chain was obtained from a study of identical twins. The V end was cut by 6 bases, the J end by 8 bases, with 20 bases between. Germline V lookup: CDR1 MNHNS, CDR2 SASEGT. CDR3 size: 16 residues. To note about this clonotype: Its antigen is not known.

A universal primer site came from template switching; cDNA carried unique molecular identifiers. Each CDR3 protein is one row after TCRdb ran MiXCR on the 5' RACE reads. This sample has about 890,000 distinct CDR3 sequences; approximately 13% occur once, and the top ten carry about 1.5%. Regarding the study as a whole: A lower insertion count was a feature of abundant cord blood beta clonotypes, with no such feature in memory repertoires. The conclusions drew on cross-sectional statistical analysis instead of tracking the same donors.

This sample also appeared in a second study, on yellow fever vaccine responses in identical twins.

V gene TRBV6-1 combines with J gene TRBJ1-6; weak D call: TRBD1 (6 bases). The clonotype comes from a woman aged 18-29 years in good health. Input material: PBMCs. CDR3 in amino acids: CASSHGGARVDSPLHF. The CDR3 bases are TGTGCCAGCAGCCACGGGGGGGCCCGGGTGGATTCACCCCTCCACTTT.